This record concerns one TCR beta chain sequence. Its antigen remains unidentified. The data stem from a study of OX40 agonist ivuxolimab in advanced cancers. Study-level information: Dose-escalation patients' cancers were hepatocellular carcinoma, melanoma, renal cell or head and neck cancer. Of the patients, three showed partial responses, one with hepatocellular carcinoma and two with cutaneous melanoma. Study-wide results and limits: Part of the nonresponder group also had normalized T-cell clonal expansion that was low. CD4+ and CD8+ blood T cells expanded clonally by week 6 at 0.1 to 3.0 mg/kg.

The CDR3 length is 16 residues. Clones were sequenced by immunoSEQ multiplex PCR, and TCRdb holds only the in-frame ones, with some missing. The data hold about 75,000 clones, with approximately 90% observed a single time. J is TRBJ1-1 and V is TRBV12-2. TRBV12-2 is a pseudogene locus. This sample comprised CD4+ or CD8+ T cells sorted from blood, obtained in a trial of the OX40 agonist ivuxolimab. The TCR comes from an adult with an advanced solid tumor such as melanoma, head and neck, liver or kidney cancer. For the CDR3, the DNA is TGTGCAAGTCGCTTAGCGATAGGAGGGCCGAACACTGAAGCTTTCTTT. Translated: CASRLAIGGPNTEAFF.